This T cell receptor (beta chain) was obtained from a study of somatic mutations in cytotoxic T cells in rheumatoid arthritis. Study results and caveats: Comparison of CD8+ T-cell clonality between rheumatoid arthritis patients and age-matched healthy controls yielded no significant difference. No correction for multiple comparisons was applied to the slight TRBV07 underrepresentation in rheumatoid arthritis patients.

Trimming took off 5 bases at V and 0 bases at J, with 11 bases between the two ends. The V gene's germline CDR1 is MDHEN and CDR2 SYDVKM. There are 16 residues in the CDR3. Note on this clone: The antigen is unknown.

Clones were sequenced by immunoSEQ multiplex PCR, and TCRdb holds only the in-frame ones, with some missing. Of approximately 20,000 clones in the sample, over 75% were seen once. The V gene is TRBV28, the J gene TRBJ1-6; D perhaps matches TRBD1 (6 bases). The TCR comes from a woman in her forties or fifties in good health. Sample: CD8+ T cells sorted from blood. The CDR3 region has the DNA TGTGCCAGCAGTGGGACACCGAGCTCCTATAATTCACCCCTCCACTTT. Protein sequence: CASSGTPSSYNSPLHF.